The T cell receptor beta chain under discussion was sequenced for a study of CD8 T cells in Susac syndrome. General study points: The authors acknowledged that the study's TCR sequencing and HLA analysis involved relatively few individuals. Clonal expansion was not seen in any Susac syndrome CD4+ T cell repertoire.

Reverse transcription of about 0.5 to 1 ug RNA used random hexamers. Amplification of TCR beta CDR3 was carried out by immunoSEQ multiplex PCR, which covered 54 Vbeta and 13 Jbeta segments. Using its own MiXCR run on the immunoSEQ multiplex PCR reads, TCRdb lists one record per CDR3 protein. The table includes 200,000 to 250,000 distinct CDR3 sequences, about 95% detected once. About this clonotype itself: Its antigen is currently unknown.

TCR beta from blood CD8+ and CD4+ T cells was sequenced. The ends were cut back, 4 bases at V and 0 bases at J, with 9 bases in the middle. The CDR3 covers 14 residues. CDR1 LGHDT and CDR2 YNNKEL come from the germline V gene (reference sequence). The receptor's source is a human donor with Susac syndrome. V and J are TRBV3-1 and TRBJ1-1; D is possibly TRBD1 (5 bases). Source material: CD4+ T cells from PBMCs. This CDR3 is CASSPRGLNTEAFF. In DNA form, the CDR3 reads TGTGCCAGCAGCCCCCGGGGCCTGAACACTGAAGCTTTCTTT.